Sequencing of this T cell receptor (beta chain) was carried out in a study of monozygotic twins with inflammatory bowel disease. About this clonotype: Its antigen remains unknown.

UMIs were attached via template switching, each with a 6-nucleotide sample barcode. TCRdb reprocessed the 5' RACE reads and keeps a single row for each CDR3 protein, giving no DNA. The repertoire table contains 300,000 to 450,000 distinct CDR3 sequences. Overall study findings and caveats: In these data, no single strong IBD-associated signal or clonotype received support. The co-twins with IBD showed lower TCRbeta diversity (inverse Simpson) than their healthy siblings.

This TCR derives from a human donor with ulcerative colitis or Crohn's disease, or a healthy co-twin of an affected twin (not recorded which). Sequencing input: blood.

The CDR3 region is CASSTTGTSLHEQYF. V and J are TRBV19 and TRBJ2-7; TCRdb names TRBD2, which stays unverified in the absence of DNA. This CDR3 is 15 amino acids long. CDR1 is LNHDA and CDR2 is SQIVND in the germline V gene (reference sequence). The full variable domain, completed using reference TRBV19 and TRBJ2-7, is DGGITQSPKYLFRKEGQNVTLSCEQNLNHDAMYWYRQDPGQGLRLIYYSQIVNDFQKGDIAEGYSVSREKKESFPLTVTSAQKNPTAFYLCASSTTGTSLHEQYFGPGTRLTVT.